Reported below is one T cell receptor beta chain. The antigen is undetermined. The data stem from a study of CXCR3-negative and CXCR3-positive naive CD8 T cells. Researchers prepared the TRB cDNA libraries using 5' RACE with UMI labels. TCRdb re-called the 5' RACE reads and gives one entry per CDR3 protein, without DNA. The data include over 50,000 distinct CDR3 sequences; the top ten clones carry 0.8%. CDR3 size: 15 residues. CDR1 and CDR2 from the germline V gene are LGHNA and YSLEER. Whole-study results and caveats: Greater hydrophobicity was found in TRB CDR3s of CXCR3-positive naive cells than of CXCR3-negative naive cells.

The sequence came from a human donor in good health. Some clones in this sample may be carry-over from other donors' samples. Input material: naive CXCR3+ CD8+ T cells from blood. As to subset: CD45RO-CCR7+CD27+CD95- naive CD8+ T cells expressing CXCR3 (TNR3+). The rearrangement joins TRBV4-3 to TRBJ2-1; TCRdb's assignment of TRBD1 cannot be checked, as there is no DNA. This CDR3 is CASSQWAGETDEQFF.